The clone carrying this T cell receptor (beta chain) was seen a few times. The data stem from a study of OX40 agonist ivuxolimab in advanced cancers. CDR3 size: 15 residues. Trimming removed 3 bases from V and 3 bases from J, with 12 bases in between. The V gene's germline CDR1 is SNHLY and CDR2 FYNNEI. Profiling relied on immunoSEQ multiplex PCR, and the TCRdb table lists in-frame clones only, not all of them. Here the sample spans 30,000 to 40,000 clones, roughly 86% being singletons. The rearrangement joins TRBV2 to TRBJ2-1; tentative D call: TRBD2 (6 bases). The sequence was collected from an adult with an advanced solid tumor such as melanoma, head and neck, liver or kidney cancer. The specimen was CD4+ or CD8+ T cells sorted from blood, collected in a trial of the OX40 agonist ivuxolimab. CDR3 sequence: CASSEGRSFYNEQFF. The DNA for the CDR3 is TGTGCCAGCAGTGAGGGGAGGTCCTTCTACAATGAGCAGTTCTTC.